This TCR beta chain was profiled in a study of blood T cell repertoires in COVID-19. This CDR3 is built from 17 residues. Trimming left V 0 bases short and J 7 bases short, with 16 bases between. CDR1 is MNHNS, CDR2 SASEGT, per germline. Assay used: immunoSEQ multiplex PCR; TCRdb lists only in-frame clones, some missing. The sample lists 250,000 to 400,000 clones, roughly 90% occurring once. This clonotype was sampled from a woman aged 25 to 39 with COVID-19, enrolled during active disease. Material: peripheral blood. This chain connects TRBV6-1 to TRBJ1-6, with TRBD1 as a possible D gene (5 bases). CDR3 protein: CASSEALLGVRNSPLHF. As DNA, the CDR3 is TGTGCCAGCAGTGAAGCTCTTTTAGGGGTTCGGAATTCACCCCTCCACTTT.